The 25 T cell receptor beta chains below were found in one sample sequenced in a study of cytomegalovirus exposure and HLA in healthy donors. 13 Jbeta primers and 60 Vbeta primers were used for the PCR. The data were produced by immunoSEQ multiplex PCR, yet TCRdb's version contains in-frame clones alone and is incomplete. The sample lists approximately 120,000 clones; roughly 85% were seen once. Sequencing was performed on PBMCs. Source of these receptors: a woman aged 40-49 years in good health and CMV-seropositive.

The gene calls are TRBV6-1 and TRBJ2-7, with D tentatively TRBD1 (6 bases). V lost 6 bases, J lost 6 bases, and 12 bases lay in between. Germline CDR1 is MNHNS and CDR2 is SASEGT. The CDR3 has 12 amino acids. The CDR3 coding sequence is TGTGCCAGCAGGAACAGGGTTTCCGAGCAGTACTTC. Translating gives CASRNRVSEQYF.

Here the CDR3 reads CGGGNQNTIYF. CDR3 DNA sequence: TGCGGGGGGGGGAACCAAAACACCATATATTTT. This chain links TRBV29-1 with TRBJ1-3, with a weak D call TRBD1 (5 bases). The length of the CDR3 is 11 residues. CDR1 is SQVTM and CDR2 is ANQGSEA in the germline V gene.

This clone was seen just once. The chain has TRBV29-1 and TRBJ2-1; a possible D gene is TRBD2 (6 bases). Germline CDR1 and CDR2: SQVTM and ANQGSEA. The V gene lost 6 bases and the J gene lost 12 bases, with 12 bases spanning the gap. This CDR3 comprises 10 residues. The CDR3 loop is CSVGDGGQFF. The CDR3 DNA sequence: TGCAGCGTCGGGGACGGGGGGCAGTTCTTC.

CDR3 in DNA: TGTGCCAGCAGTGTGATTCGGGTAGTGGAGCAGTACTTC. Amino acids: CASSVIRVVEQYF. The chain is built from TRBV25-1 and TRBJ2-7, with D unresolved. The CDR3 has 13 residues. The V end lost 4 bases, the J end lost 7 bases, and 14 bases lay between the germline ends. Germline V gene sequence: CDR1 MGHDK, CDR2 SYGVNS.

This CDR3 is CASSYKGVWADTQYF. The CDR3 coding sequence is TGTGCCAGCAGTTACAAGGGAGTTTGGGCAGATACGCAGTATTTT. The chain joins TRBV6-5 to TRBJ2-3; tentative D call: TRBD2 (5 bases). V lost 2 bases to trimming and J lost 4 bases, with 13 bases between them. The CDR3 loop spans 15 amino acids. Germline V gene data show CDR1 as MNHEY and CDR2 as SVGAGI.

V is TRBV9 and J is TRBJ2-7; 9 bases map to TRBD2. Germline V CDR1 and CDR2: SGDLS, YYNGEE. CDR3 size: 16 residues. The ends lost 3 bases at V and 4 bases at J; junction bases unmatched: 11. CDR3: CASSALPGLAGYEQYF. The CDR3 coding sequence is TGTGCCAGCAGCGCGTTGCCGGGACTAGCAGGGTACGAGCAGTACTTC. The full variable domain, rest sourced from reference TRBV9 and TRBJ2-7, is DSGVTQTPKHLITATGQRVTLRCSPRSGDLSVYWYQQSLDQGLQFLIQYYNGEERAKGNILERFSAQQFPDLHSELNLSSLELGDSALYFCASSALPGLAGYEQYFGPGTRLTVT.

This chain joins TRBV7-3 and TRBJ2-3; D is unclear. The germline V gene has CDR1 SGHTA and CDR2 FQGTGA. The CDR3 sequence is 13 residues long. Trimming pared 2 bases from V and 3 bases from J, leaving 6 bases between. CDR3 in amino acids: CASSLSRTDTQYF. The CDR3 DNA reads TGTGCCAGCAGCTTATCTAGAACAGATACGCAGTATTTT. The entire variable domain, with the rest obtained from reference TRBV7-3 and TRBJ2-3, is as follows: GAGVSQTPSNKVTEKGKYVELRCDPISGHTALYWYRQSLGQGPEFLIYFQGTGAADDSGLPNDRFFAVRPEGSVSTLKIQRTERGDSAVYLCASSLSRTDTQYFGPGTRLTVL.

V is TRBV2 and J is TRBJ2-7, with TRBD1 matching 10 bases. The CDR3 loop spans 15 amino acids. V shed 6 bases, J shed 4 bases, and the junction held 9 bases outside the gene matches. Germline V gene lookup returns CDR1 SNHLY and CDR2 FYNNEI. For the CDR3, the DNA is TGTGCCAGCAGCGAACCGGGACAGGGGATTTACGAGCAGTACTTC. It is translated as CASSEPGQGIYEQYF. Based on the CDR3 plus reference TRBV2 and TRBJ2-7, the full variable domain is EPEVTQTPSHQVTQMGQEVILRCVPISNHLYFYWYRQILGQKVEFLVSFYNNEISEKSEIFDDQFSVERPDGSNFTLKIRSTKLEDSAMYFCASSEPGQGIYEQYFGPGTRLTVT.

The genes are TRBV27 and TRBJ1-1; 7 nucleotides align to TRBD1. Trimming took 6 bases from V and 8 from J; bases not matched to a gene: 9. The CDR3 has 13 residues. Per germline, CDR1 MNHEY and CDR2 SMNVEV (reference sequence). In DNA form, the CDR3 reads TGTGCCAGCAGACTAACAGGGGATGGAGAAGCTTTCTTT. Translated: CASRLTGDGEAFF.

This clone is a singleton in its sample. The J gene is TRBJ1-4, the V gene TRBV28; D ambiguous. Germline V gives CDR1 MDHEN, CDR2 SYDVKM. Trimming cost V 10 bases and J 1 base, with 10 bases left between them. The CDR3 has 13 residues. CDR3 loop: CANQAGTNEKLFF. CDR3 in DNA: TGTGCCAACCAGGCAGGAACTAATGAAAAACTGTTTTTT.

Of note for this clone: The germline gene is not matched at one end of the junction; a read error may be the cause. J is TRBJ2-1 and V is TRBV5-4; 8 bases are shared with TRBD2. This CDR3 has 14 residues. Germline-derived CDR1 and CDR2 are SGHNT and YYREEE (reference sequence). The CDR3 DNA sequence: TGTGCCAGCAGATTGGGGGGACTAGTGCATGAGCAGTTCTTC. Translating gives CASRLGGLVHEQFF.

The chain uses TRBV27 and TRBJ1-2, with 10 nucleotides matching TRBD1. The CDR3 is 17 residues long. The V segment lost 7 bases and the J segment 5 bases; nucleotides outside the gene matches: 16. CDR1 is MNHEY and CDR2 is SMNVEV in the germline V gene (reference sequence). For the CDR3, the DNA is TGTGCCAGCACCTTAACCTATTACGGGACAGGGGATTATGGCTACACCTTC. This sequence encodes CASTLTYYGTGDYGYTF.

The chain recombines TRBV28 with TRBJ1-1; D gene unclear. The CDR3 loop spans 11 amino acids. CDR1 is MDHEN and CDR2 is SYDVKM in the germline V gene. V was clipped by 6 bases and J by 4 bases, with 6 bases between them. CDR3 sequence (DNA): TGTGCCAGCAGCGGGGTCACTGAAGCTTTCTTT. As protein: CASSGVTEAFF.

Here the CDR3 reads CASSPIRGAGANVLTF. The CDR3 nucleotides read TGTGCCAGCAGCCCCATAAGGGGTGCTGGGGCCAACGTCCTGACTTTC. The chain joins TRBV9 to TRBJ2-6, with D possibly being TRBD1 (5 bases). The CDR3 has 16 residues. V lost 4 bases and J lost 2, with 13 bases in between. Per germline, CDR1 SGDLS and CDR2 YYNGEE.

The chain uses TRBV7-6 and TRBJ1-2; TRBD1 is a possible D gene (5 bases). The germline CDR1 and CDR2 sequences are SGHVS and FNYEAQ. The V end lost 5 bases, the J end lost 4 bases, and 14 bases lay between the germline ends. This CDR3 region has 14 residues. The CDR3: CASSPGEGPYGYTF. The CDR3 nucleotides are TGTGCCAGCAGCCCTGGGGAGGGGCCCTATGGCTACACCTTC.

To note about this clone: A junction boundary mismatches the germline segment, possibly from a read error. In the same sample, other DNA sequences code for this CDR3. CDR3 in DNA: TGTTCCAGCAGCTTACCGGGTCAGCCCCAGCATTTT. Its protein is CSSSLPGQPQHF. The chain employs TRBV7-9 and TRBJ1-5; D is undetermined. Germline V CDR1 and CDR2: SEHNR, FQNEAQ (reference sequence). This CDR3 comprises 12 residues.

The chain links TRBV5-8 to TRBJ2-7; TRBD1 agrees at 7 bases. The V gene's germline CDR1 is SGHTS and CDR2 YDEGEE. The CDR3 runs 14 residues. Trimming cost V 3 bases and J 5 bases; bases outside gene matches: 8. CDR3 coding DNA: TGTGCCAGCAGCTCTGAACAGGGGTCCGACGAGCAGTACTTC. Encoded protein: CASSSEQGSDEQYF.

The chain recombines TRBV7-3 with TRBJ2-1; 7 nucleotides agree with TRBD1. This CDR3 is built from 16 residues. The V and J ends lost 1 base and 0 bases, in that order; junction bases with no gene match: 3. Germline V CDR1 and CDR2: SGHTA, FQGTGA. DNA for the CDR3: TGTGCCAGCAGCTTAAGGCAGGGGGACTCCTACAATGAGCAGTTCTTC. It specifies CASSLRQGDSYNEQFF.

The chain links TRBV27 to TRBJ2-7; D is unclear. V dropped 2 bases and J dropped 7 bases, with 12 bases sitting between them. Looked up from germline, CDR1 is MNHEY and CDR2 is SMNVEV (reference sequence). This CDR3 is 13 amino acids long. This chain's CDR3 is CASSLNGASEQYF. The DNA for the CDR3 is TGTGCCAGCAGTTTAAACGGAGCGTCGGAGCAGTACTTC.

V gene TRBV13 combines with J gene TRBJ2-2, with D tentatively TRBD2 (7 bases). The germline V and J ends were trimmed by 5 bases and 6 bases, with 16 bases remaining between them. The CDR3 has 15 amino acids. The germline gives CDR1 PRHDT, CDR2 FYEKMQ (reference sequence). The CDR3 spells CASSQGRGSAGELFF. The CDR3 DNA reads as TGTGCCAGCAGCCAGGGGAGGGGTTCGGCCGGGGAGCTGTTTTTT.

The genes are TRBV28 and TRBJ1-5; 7 bases are a match to TRBD1. V was clipped by 5 bases and J by 3 bases; unmatched bases: 13. The V gene's germline CDR1 is MDHEN and CDR2 SYDVKM. This CDR3 has 17 amino acids. Written as DNA, the CDR3 is TGTGCCAGCAGTCTGGTAAAACCGGACAGGTACAATCAGCCCCAGCATTTT. Translated: CASSLVKPDRYNQPQHF.

The genes are TRBV6-5 and TRBJ2-5, with 11 nucleotides matching TRBD2. The CDR3 runs 14 residues. V shed 7 bases and J 3 bases; nucleotides not matched to a gene: 4. Germline-derived CDR1 and CDR2 are MNHEY and SVGAGI. The CDR3 sequence is CASTQGLAEETQYF. The CDR3 nucleotides are TGTGCCAGCACCCAGGGACTAGCGGAAGAGACCCAGTACTTC.

The V and J genes are TRBV7-9 and TRBJ1-1, with 10 bases fitting TRBD1. Germline assignment: CDR1 SEHNR and CDR2 FQNEAQ (reference sequence). With 5 bases clipped from V and 11 bases from J, the junction kept 8 bases outside the gene matches. The length of the CDR3 is 13 residues. In nucleotides, the CDR3 is TGTGCCAGCAGCCCTGGGACAGGGGCCCTGGCTTTCTTT. This sequence encodes CASSPGTGALAFF.

This chain joins TRBV11-1 and TRBJ2-1, with 9 bases that match TRBD2. The germline V gene encodes CDR1 SGHAT and CDR2 FQDESV (reference sequence). CDR3 length equals 15 residues. Trimming at V came to 5 bases and at J to 4 bases, leaving 6 bases not matched to a gene. The CDR3 nucleotides read TGTGCCAGCAGCATTAGCGGGGGTTCTTACAATGAGCAGTTCTTC. Translating gives CASSISGGSYNEQFF. The whole variable domain, filled in from reference TRBV11-1 and TRBJ2-1, reads EAEVAQSPRYKITEKSQAVAFWCDPISGHATLYWYRQILGQGPELLVQFQDESVVDDSQLPKDRFSAERLKGVDSTLKIQPAELGDSAMYLCASSISGGSYNEQFFGPGTRLTVL.

J is TRBJ2-1 and V is TRBV28; the match to TRBD2 covers 13 bases. The CDR3 extends over 15 amino acids. The V and J ends lost 3 bases and 6 bases, in that order; junction bases with no gene match: 2. Germline CDR1 MDHEN, CDR2 SYDVKM. In DNA, the CDR3 is TGTGCCAGCAGTTTGGGACTAGCGGGGTTCAATGAGCAGTTCTTC. Its protein is CASSLGLAGFNEQFF.